The source of this T cell receptor beta chain is a study of regulatory T cells in long-lasting Graves disease. Time point given: newly diagnosed GD, antithyroid drugs for less than 3 months. The TCR library was made from RNA extracted from PBMCs. CDR1 is KGHSH and CDR2 is LQKENI in the germline V gene. Losses at the gene ends were 1 base for V and 6 bases for J; bases not matched to a gene: 14. This CDR3 contains 19 residues. With respect to this clonotype: A clone one base away is much larger, so this may be a read error.

According to the study, TCR beta libraries were built with iRepertoire HTBI primers and CDR3-region Arm-PCR. MiXCR, applied by TCRdb to the multiplex PCR reads, yields one record per CDR3 protein. The sample has approximately 400,000 distinct CDR3 sequences, about 15% seen once; the top ten hold roughly 17%. The data were also submitted as part of a second study, on T cells in Graves' hyperthyroidism and ophthalmopathy. That work adds: Every diagnosis used clinical symptoms, serum thyroxine and TRAb, thyroid ultrasound and orbital computed tomography. HTBI primers were employed in a first-round RT-PCR of the TCR CDR3.

This TCR was recovered from a woman under 40 with Graves disease. The chain couples TRBV18 to TRBJ2-1; 11 bases are shared with TRBD2. This specimen consisted of peripheral blood mononuclear cells (PBMCs), obtained at new diagnosis, from a patient treated with antithyroid drugs. The chain's CDR3 is CASSPLGLAGGRECNEQFF. The CDR3 coding sequence is TGTGCCAGCTCACCACTGGGGCTAGCGGGAGGCCGAGAGTGCAATGAGCAGTTCTTC.